A selection of T cell receptor beta chains follows, all from one sample in a study of CD8+ T cells in alopecia areata. Assay used: immunoSEQ multiplex PCR; TCRdb lists only in-frame clones, some missing. This table has more than 95,000 clones, approximately 42% appearing once. The sample was CD4+ T cells sorted from blood. The receptor set was obtained from a human donor with alopecia areata. Each CDR3 is given with its conserved first and last residue. The D gene is left open where the match is weak. The size field is filled for only some rows; it gives once, few, many or a size class.

CDR3 protein | CDR3 DNA | J gene | CDR3 length | V gene | clone size | D gene
CASSGGLIDEQYF | TGCGCCAGCAGCGGGGGACTAATCGACGAGCAGTACTTC | TRBJ2-7 | 13 | TRBV5-1 | - | TRBD2
CASSASRGGGTQYF | TGTGCCAGCAGTGCCTCCCGGGGGGGCGGGACCCAGTACTTC | TRBJ2-5 | 14 | TRBV27 | few | TRBD2
CASRAGFFGYTF | TGTGCCAGCAGAGCAGGGTTTTTTGGCTACACCTTC | TRBJ1-2 | 12 | TRBV28 | once | -
CAWRTGAYEQYF | TGTGCCTGGAGGACAGGGGCCTACGAGCAGTACTTC | TRBJ2-7 | 12 | TRBV30 | - | TRBD1
CASRAQDNQPQHF | TGTGCCAGCAGGGCGCAGGACAATCAGCCCCAGCATTTT | TRBJ1-5 | 13 | TRBV6-6 | many | -
CASSQDQSSGGAYEQFF | TGCGCCAGCAGCCAGGACCAGTCTAGCGGGGGGGCCTATGAGCAGTTCTTC | TRBJ2-1 | 17 | TRBV4-3 | few | TRBD2
CATSRGGRSGANVLTF | TGTGCCACCAGCCGGGGGGGTAGATCTGGGGCCAACGTCCTGACTTTC | TRBJ2-6 | 16 | TRBV15 | - | TRBD2
CASSRRTSGDAYEQYF | TGTGCCAGCAGCCGCCGGACTAGCGGGGACGCCTACGAGCAGTACTTC | TRBJ2-7 | 16 | TRBV4-2 | few | TRBD2
CASSLRDSGFNQPHHF | TGTGCCAGCAGTTTACGGGACAGTGGTTTCAATCAGCCCCATCATTTT | TRBJ1-5 | 16 | TRBV27 | few | TRBD1
CASSVRRDRGETQYF | TGTGCCAGCAGCGTCAGACGGGACAGGGGTGAGACCCAGTACTTC | TRBJ2-5 | 15 | TRBV6-5 | - | TRBD1
CASSLGQVTSYEQYF | TGTGCCAGCAGCTTGGGACAGGTCACCTCCTACGAGCAGTACTTC | TRBJ2-7 | 15 | TRBV5-4 | - | -
CAWRTVPYEQYF | TGTGCCTGGAGGACGGTCCCGTACGAGCAGTACTTC | TRBJ2-7 | 12 | TRBV30 | once | -
CASSHPGPQDDEQFF | TGTGCCAGCAGCCATCCAGGGCCCCAGGACGATGAGCAGTTCTTC | TRBJ2-1 | 15 | TRBV4-2 | - | -
CASSLAGRGETQYF | TGTGCCAGCAGCTTAGCGGGCAGGGGGGAGACCCAGTACTTC | TRBJ2-5 | 14 | TRBV7-3 | few | TRBD1
CASSFGGAGANVLTF | TGTGCCAGCAGCTTTGGAGGGGCTGGGGCCAACGTCCTGACTTTC | TRBJ2-6 | 15 | TRBV7-9 | - | -
CASSRRLAGGQETQYF | TGTGCCAGCAGCCGAAGACTAGCGGGGGGACAAGAGACCCAGTACTTC | TRBJ2-5 | 16 | TRBV5-4 | - | TRBD2
CASSSDGNTGELFF | TGTGCCAGCAGCTCGGACGGGAACACCGGGGAGCTGTTTTTT | TRBJ2-2 | 14 | TRBV7-3 | once | -
CASSHKRGTQFIHYEQYF | TGCGCCAGCAGTCATAAGCGGGGGACCCAATTTATACACTACGAGCAGTACTTC | TRBJ2-7 | 18 | TRBV23-1 | few | TRBD2
CAWSGHTYQETQYF | TGTGCCTGGAGTGGGCACACCTATCAAGAGACCCAGTACTTC | TRBJ2-5 | 14 | TRBV30 | - | -
CASSFQMRGKLFF | TGTGCCAGCAGTTTCCAGATGCGTGGAAAACTGTTTTTT | TRBJ1-4 | 13 | TRBV28 | many | -
CAYNSLGFSVLF | TGTGCCTACAACAGTTTGGGTTTCAGCGTCCTTTTT | TRBJ1-4 | 12 | TRBV30 | few | -
CASSQTGLYGYTF | TGTGCCAGCAGCCAGACAGGCCTTTATGGCTACACCTTC | TRBJ1-2 | 13 | TRBV14 | few | -
CASSFGGGLGGYTF | TGTGCCAGCAGCTTTGGGGGGGGACTGGGTGGCTACACCTTC | TRBJ1-2 | 14 | TRBV27 | few | -
CASSLGLAENIQYF | TGCGCCAGCAGCTTGGGACTAGCGGAGAACATTCAGTACTTC | TRBJ2-4 | 14 | TRBV5-1 | - | TRBD2
CASSIQDNYYGYTF | TGCGCCAGCAGCATCCAGGACAATTACTATGGCTACACCTTC | TRBJ1-2 | 14 | TRBV4-1 | - | -
CSVSYGTSGNPYNEQFF | TGCAGCGTCTCGTACGGGACTAGCGGGAACCCATACAATGAGCAGTTCTTC | TRBJ2-1 | 17 | TRBV29-1 | few | TRBD2
CASSPGTRVVYEQYF | TGTGCCAGCAGTCCCGGGACTCGTGTCGTGTACGAGCAGTACTTC | TRBJ2-7 | 15 | TRBV5-4 | few | -
CAWSRRTGYNTEAFF | TGTGCCTGGAGTAGAAGGACAGGCTACAACACTGAAGCTTTCTTT | TRBJ1-1 | 15 | TRBV30 | - | TRBD1
CASSFLAGGPTETQYF | TGTGCCAGCAGCTTCTTAGCGGGGGGGCCGACGGAGACCCAGTACTTC | TRBJ2-5 | 16 | TRBV7-9 | - | TRBD2
CSGRTGHWGELFF | TGCAGCGGCCGAACAGGGCATTGGGGGGAGCTGTTTTTT | TRBJ2-2 | 13 | TRBV29-1 | - | -
CASSAGPFKYEQYF | TGTGCCAGCAGTGCAGGACCCTTCAAGTACGAGCAGTACTTC | TRBJ2-7 | 14 | TRBV2 | - | -
CASSLLGGPVTSYEQYF | TGTGCCAGCAGCCTCCTGGGGGGCCCCGTCACCTCCTACGAGCAGTACTTC | TRBJ2-7 | 17 | TRBV4-2 | few | -
CASSFRVFGQEAFF | TGTGCCAGCAGCTTCAGGGTTTTTGGACAAGAAGCTTTCTTT | TRBJ1-1 | 14 | TRBV13 | - | -
CAWGVSGWAYEQYF | TGTGCCTGGGGGGTCTCAGGGTGGGCCTACGAGCAGTACTTC | TRBJ2-7 | 14 | TRBV30 | - | -
CASSTSGGQETQYF | TGTGCCAGTAGTACTAGCGGGGGACAAGAGACCCAGTACTTC | TRBJ2-5 | 14 | TRBV2 | - | TRBD2
CASSVERGIKTQYF | TGTGCCAGCAGCGTGGAGAGGGGGATAAAGACCCAGTACTTC | TRBJ2-5 | 14 | TRBV9 | - | -
CASSESSLVTDTQYF | TGTGCCAGCAGTGAATCTAGCCTCGTTACAGATACGCAGTATTTT | TRBJ2-3 | 15 | TRBV25-1 | - | -
CASSSTTGSSYEQYF | TGTGCCAGCAGTTCGACAACTGGTAGCTCCTACGAGCAGTACTTC | TRBJ2-7 | 15 | TRBV6-5 | once | -
CASSVVGSSGTKETQYF | TGTGCCAGCAGCGTAGTGGGGAGCTCGGGAACCAAAGAGACCCAGTACTTC | TRBJ2-5 | 17 | TRBV9 | - | -
CATSRERPETQYF | TGTGCCACCAGCAGAGAGAGGCCAGAGACCCAGTACTTC | TRBJ2-5 | 13 | TRBV15 | few | -
CASSQSGILGNQPQHF | TGTGCCAGCAGCCAATCAGGAATTTTGGGCAATCAGCCCCAGCATTTT | TRBJ1-5 | 16 | TRBV4-2 | - | -
CASSTLLRASAYEQYF | TGTGCCAGCAGCACACTCCTCAGGGCCTCAGCCTACGAGCAGTACTTC | TRBJ2-7 | 16 | TRBV4-2 | - | -
CASSPGGGGEQFF | TGTGCCAGCAGCCCGGGAGGGGGAGGCGAGCAGTTCTTC | TRBJ2-1 | 13 | TRBV7-8 | - | TRBD2
CASSPLGVPRTDTQYF | TGTGCCAGCAGTCCGCTGGGAGTTCCGCGCACAGATACGCAGTATTTT | TRBJ2-3 | 16 | TRBV27 | - | -
CSVTRGYGYTF | TGCAGCGTTACTAGGGGGTATGGCTACACCTTC | TRBJ1-2 | 11 | TRBV29-1 | - | -
CASSIVAGEETQYF | TGTGCCAGTAGTATTGTAGCGGGGGAAGAGACCCAGTACTTC | TRBJ2-5 | 14 | TRBV19 | - | TRBD2
CASSAPGRSSYEQYF | TGTGCCAGCAGCGCCCCGGGACGGAGCTCCTACGAGCAGTACTTC | TRBJ2-7 | 15 | TRBV7-2 | - | -
CASSSPSGGLSYEQYF | TGTGCCAGCAGCTCTCCTAGCGGGGGGTTGAGCTACGAGCAGTACTTC | TRBJ2-7 | 16 | TRBV7-2 | - | TRBD2
CASSPSRDSEAFF | TGTGCCAGCTCCCCGTCTAGAGATTCTGAAGCTTTCTTT | TRBJ1-1 | 13 | TRBV18 | few | -
CASSLLDRYNEQFF | TGTGCCAGCAGTTTATTGGACAGATACAATGAGCAGTTCTTC | TRBJ2-1 | 14 | TRBV28 | - | -
CASSLSGNEQFF | TGTGCCAGCAGCCTTAGCGGTAATGAGCAGTTCTTC | TRBJ2-1 | 12 | TRBV7-2 | - | -
CASSQDLTARAKNIQYF | TGCGCCAGCAGCCAAGATCTGACAGCCAGAGCCAAAAACATTCAGTACTTC | TRBJ2-4 | 17 | TRBV4-3 | few | -
CASSPGTGGSPLHF | TGTGCCAGCAGTCCCGGGACAGGGGGATCACCCCTCCACTTT | TRBJ1-6 | 14 | TRBV2 | - | TRBD1